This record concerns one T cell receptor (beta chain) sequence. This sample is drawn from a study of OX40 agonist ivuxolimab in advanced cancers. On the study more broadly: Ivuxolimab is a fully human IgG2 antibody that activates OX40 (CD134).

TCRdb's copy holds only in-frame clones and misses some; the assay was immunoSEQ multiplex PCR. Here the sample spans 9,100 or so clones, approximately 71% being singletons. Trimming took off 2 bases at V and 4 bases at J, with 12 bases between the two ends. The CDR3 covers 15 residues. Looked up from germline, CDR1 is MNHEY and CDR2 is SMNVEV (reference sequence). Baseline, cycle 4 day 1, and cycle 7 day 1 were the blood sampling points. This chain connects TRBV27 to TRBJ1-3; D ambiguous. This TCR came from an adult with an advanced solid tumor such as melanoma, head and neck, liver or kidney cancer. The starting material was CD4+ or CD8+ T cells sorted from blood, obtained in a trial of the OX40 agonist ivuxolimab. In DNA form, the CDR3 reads TGTGCCAGCAGTTTAGTGAAAGGAGGGGGAAACACCATATATTTT. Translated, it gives CASSLVKGGGNTIYF.